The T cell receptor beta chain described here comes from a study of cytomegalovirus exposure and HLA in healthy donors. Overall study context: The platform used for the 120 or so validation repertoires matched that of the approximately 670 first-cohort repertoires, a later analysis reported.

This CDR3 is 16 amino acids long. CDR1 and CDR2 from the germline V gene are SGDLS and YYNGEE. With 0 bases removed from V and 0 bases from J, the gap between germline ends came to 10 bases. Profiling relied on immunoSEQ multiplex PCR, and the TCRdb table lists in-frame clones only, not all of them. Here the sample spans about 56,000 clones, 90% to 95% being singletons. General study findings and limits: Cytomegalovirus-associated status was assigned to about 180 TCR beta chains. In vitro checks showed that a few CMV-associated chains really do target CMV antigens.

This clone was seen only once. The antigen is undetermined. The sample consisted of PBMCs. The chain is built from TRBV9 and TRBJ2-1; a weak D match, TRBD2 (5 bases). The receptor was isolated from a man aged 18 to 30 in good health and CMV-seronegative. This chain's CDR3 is CASSVAAGFSYNEQFF. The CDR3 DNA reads TGTGCCAGCAGCGTAGCGGCGGGTTTCTCCTACAATGAGCAGTTCTTC.